This T cell receptor (beta chain) is drawn from a study of T cell repertoires in cytomegalovirus infection. TCRdb re-derived calls from the reads in MiXCR, one entry per CDR3 protein. Of around 750,000 distinct CDR3 sequences listed, about 33% are singletons. Regarding this clonotype: Its antigen is unknown.

The source of this sequence is a human donor in good health (CMV status not recorded). Some clones in this sample may be carry-over from other donors' samples. This specimen was cultured CD8+ T cells from PBMCs, taken from culture after CMV antigen stimulation.

The CDR3 is CASSYAGGLLEQFF. The CDR3, as DNA: TGTGCCAGCAGTTACGCGGGGGGGCTGCTTGAGCAGTTCTTC. The chain carries TRBV6-2 or TRBV6-3 and TRBJ2-1; 9 bases line up with TRBD2. Germline V lookup: CDR1 MNHEY, CDR2 SVGEGT. The trim removed 2 bases at V and 9 bases at J, leaving 5 bases unmatched. The CDR3 extends over 14 amino acids.